The rows below give T cell receptor beta chains drawn from one sample of a study of T cell changes during pregnancy in multiple sclerosis. Some clones are missing from TCRdb's copy, which holds only in-frame ones; the method was immunoSEQ multiplex PCR. The sample contains around 97,000 clones, 85% to 95% of which appear only once. The sample here was peripheral blood, taken after pregnancy. These receptors were collected from a female donor with multiple sclerosis, enrolled in a pregnancy study. Each CDR3 is given with its conserved first and last residue. The D gene is left open where the match is weak. Clone size is not always given. Where it is, it says once, few, many or a class for expanded clones.

-	TRBD1	TRBV11-1	TRBJ2-5	TGTGCCAGCAGCTCGGACAGGGAAGGAAAGACCCAGTACTTC	CASSSDREGKTQYF
once	TRBD1	TRBV11-2	TRBJ2-7	TGTGCCAGCAGCACCTACCGGACAGGGAACTCCGAGCAGTACTTC	CASSTYRTGNSEQYF
-	-	TRBV5-4	TRBJ2-1	TGTGCCAGCAGCATTAGCTTTGACTCCTACAATGAGCAGTTCTTC	CASSISFDSYNEQFF
-	TRBD1	TRBV5-1	TRBJ2-7	TGCGCCAGCAGCTTACAGGGGGCGGGGGCCTACGAGCAGTACTTC	CASSLQGAGAYEQYF
-	-	TRBV4-3	TRBJ1-4	TGCGCCAGCAGCCAAGATAAGTTCCAGGGAGAAAAACTGTTTTTT	CASSQDKFQGEKLFF
-	-	TRBV29-1	TRBJ2-1	TGCAGCGCCGCTTCGGGGAGGCCCTATGACAATGAGCAGTTCTTC	CSAASGRPYDNEQFF
-	TRBD1	TRBV2	TRBJ2-3	TGTGCCAGCAGTGGGGACAGGGCCCATACGCAGTATTTT	CASSGDRAHTQYF
-	TRBD1	TRBV4-1	TRBJ2-5	TGCGCCAGCAGCAGTACAGGGGGACTTTTTGTCCAAGAGACCCAGTACTTC	CASSSTGGLFVQETQYF
-	TRBD1	TRBV6-6	TRBJ2-7	TGTGCCAGCAGCCCCCGGGACAGGGGGGGATACGAGCAGTACTTC	CASSPRDRGGYEQYF
-	-	TRBV13	TRBJ1-2	TGTGCCAGCAGCTCCACAGTCCGGGGCGGGGGCGCCGATGGCTACACCTTC	CASSSTVRGGGADGYTF
-	-	TRBV5-8	TRBJ1-5	TGTGCCAGCAGCTTGGTCGGCAGTGCTAGAAGTCAGCCCCAGCATTTT	CASSLVGSARSQPQHF
-	-	TRBV4-2	TRBJ1-2	TGTGCCAGCAGCCAAGATCTGGGCAGCTATGGCTACACCTTC	CASSQDLGSYGYTF
-	TRBD2	TRBV5-1	TRBJ2-1	TGCGCCAGCAGCTTGGGACTAGCGGGGCACAATGAGCAGTTCTTC	CASSLGLAGHNEQFF
-	TRBD2	TRBV9	TRBJ2-1	TGTGCCAGCAGCCCCCGGGCTAGCGGGAGGGCTTACAATGAGCAGTTCTTC	CASSPRASGRAYNEQFF
few	-	TRBV4-2	TRBJ1-1	TGTGCCAGCAGCCAAGTAGAGGCTGGCCGGGAAGCTTTCTTT	CASSQVEAGREAFF
-	-	TRBV4-3	TRBJ2-7	TGCGCCAGCAGCCAAGACCCCGGGGGGCCCTCCTCCTACGAGCAGTACTTC	CASSQDPGGPSSYEQYF
-	-	TRBV19	TRBJ1-1	TGTGCCAGTACCCCGATGACAGGTCACACTGAAGCTTTCTTT	CASTPMTGHTEAFF
-	-	TRBV18	TRBJ1-4	TGTGCCAGCTCACCACCGGGGAGGGGCACGACTAATGAAAAACTGTTTTTT	CASSPPGRGTTNEKLFF
-	-	TRBV4-2	TRBJ2-5	TGTGCCAGCAGCGGCGGGGCAGCCCAAGAGACCCAGTACTTC	CASSGGAAQETQYF
-	-	TRBV18	TRBJ2-3	TGTGCCAGCTCACCCAGGGCAGATACGCAGTATTTT	CASSPRADTQYF
-	-	TRBV25-1	TRBJ1-1	TGTGCCAGCAGTCCTTCACTTCAGGTGAACACTGAAGCTTTCTTT	CASSPSLQVNTEAFF
-	-	TRBV7-2	TRBJ1-2	TGTGCCAGCAGCTTAGCCTCAGGACAGAACTATGGCTACACCTTC	CASSLASGQNYGYTF
-	TRBD2	TRBV5-8	TRBJ2-5	TGTGCCAGCAGCCCCTCCCTAGCGGGGCCGTACCAAGAGACCCAGTACTTC	CASSPSLAGPYQETQYF
-	-	TRBV15	TRBJ2-2	TGTGCCACCAGCAGGCGGGGCACCGGGGAGCTGTTTTTT	CATSRRGTGELFF
-	-	TRBV19	TRBJ1-1	TGTGCCAGTACCCCACAACTTTTTCGGGATACGGGCACTGAAGCTTTCTTT	CASTPQLFRDTGTEAFF
-	-	TRBV4-2	TRBJ2-1	TGTGCCAGCAGCCAAGGAGAGTATGAGCAGTTCTTC	CASSQGEYEQFF